Each of the 26 T cell receptor beta chains below was sequenced from the same sample in a study of T-cell reconstitution after alpha-beta-depleted transplantation in children. Unique molecular identifiers were used to barcode this TCRbeta library. MiXCR, run by TCRdb on the PCR reads, gives a single entry per CDR3 protein. The data hold about 200,000 distinct CDR3 sequences, with 5% to 7.5% observed a single time. The specimen comprised PBMCs, sampled before TCRalphabeta/CD19-depleted stem cell transplant. These receptors were collected from a girl less than two years old with combined immunodeficiency, due to receive a stem cell transplant.

This clonotype was recorded many times. The chain uses TRBV4-1 and TRBJ2-1, with D uncertain. Trimming pared 1 base from V and 7 bases from J, leaving 11 bases between. Germline loops: CDR1 MGHRA, CDR2 YSYEKL. The CDR3 spans 14 residues. CDR3 in DNA: TGCGCCAGCAGCCAAGTAAATAGTATGAATGAGCAGTTCTTC. Its protein product is CASSQVNSMNEQFF.

This clonotype was found many times. The V and J genes are TRBV4-3 and TRBJ2-4, with D possibly being TRBD2 (6 bases). CDR1 is LGHNA and CDR2 is YSLEER in the germline V gene. Trimming stripped 1 base from V and 7 bases from J, with 17 bases between. The CDR3 has 16 amino acids. For the CDR3, the DNA is TGCGCCAGCAGCCAAGGTCGGGAGTGGGGTTTGAACATTCAGTACTTC. It codes for CASSQGREWGLNIQYF.

The sample holds many counts of this clonotype. The rearrangement joins TRBV29-1 to TRBJ1-5; weak D call: TRBD1 (6 bases). Germline CDR1 SQVTM, CDR2 ANQGSEA. This CDR3 region has 16 residues. The V gene lost 6 bases and the J gene lost 0 bases, with 18 bases spanning the gap. This CDR3 is CSVQGQKGHSNQPQHF. DNA of the CDR3: TGCAGCGTCCAGGGACAAAAGGGCCATAGCAATCAGCCCCAGCATTTT.

This clonotype was seen at least ten times. The V call is TRBV9, the J call TRBJ2-3; 12 positions match TRBD2. Losses at the gene ends were 0 bases for V and 5 bases for J; bases not matched to a gene: 4. The CDR3 consists of 16 residues. Germline V gene data show CDR1 as SGDLS and CDR2 as YYNGEE. This CDR3 reads CASSVARGLAGDTQYF. CDR3 DNA sequence: TGTGCCAGCAGCGTAGCCAGGGGACTAGCGGGAGATACGCAGTATTTT.

This clonotype has a count of ten or more. The V call is TRBV20-1, the J call TRBJ2-7; TRBD2 matches 8 bases. Germline loops: CDR1 DFQATT, CDR2 SNEGSKA (reference sequence). J gave up 2 bases and V 2 bases, and 5 bases lay outside the gene matches. The CDR3 consists of 14 residues. CDR3 DNA: TGCAGTGCTAGACCAGCGGGAGCTGCCTACGAGCAGTACTTC. Its translation: CSARPAGAAYEQYF.

There are a few counts of this clonotype. This chain uses TRBV7-6 with TRBJ2-7; tentatively, D is TRBD2 (7 bases). CDR3 length: 16 amino acids. Germline V gives CDR1 SGHVS, CDR2 FNYEAQ. V lost 6 bases and J lost 3, with 21 bases in between. As DNA, the CDR3 is TGTGCCAGCAGTCCAGTGGGGGGGCCTAACTACTACGAGCAGTACTTC. It encodes CASSPVGGPNYYEQYF.

This clonotype showed up many times. The chain employs TRBV19 and TRBJ2-5; no definite D call. V was clipped by 8 bases and J by 1 base, with 14 bases between them. Germline values: CDR1 LNHDA, CDR2 SQIVND (reference sequence). The CDR3 is made up of 14 amino acids. CDR3 bases: TGTGCCAGTTCAGTTCTATTGAGCCAAGAGACCCAGTACTTC. This gives the protein CASSVLLSQETQYF.

This clonotype showed up many times. The rearrangement joins TRBV29-1 to TRBJ2-1; D possibly uses TRBD1 or TRBD2 (5 bases each). Germline V CDR1 and CDR2: SQVTM, ANQGSEA. This CDR3 contains 15 residues. V was pared by 0 bases and J by 1 base, with 10 bases between. The CDR3 is CSVEDGWGSYNEQFF. The CDR3, as DNA: TGCAGCGTTGAAGATGGGTGGGGGTCCTACAATGAGCAGTTCTTC.

This clonotype was recorded a few times. The chain carries TRBV7-6 and TRBJ2-5; possibly TRBD2 for D (6 bases). The CDR3 consists of 14 residues. The germline V gene encodes CDR1 SGHVS and CDR2 FNYEAQ. V lost 4 bases and J lost 5, with 14 bases in between. The CDR3 sequence is CASSSPGGEETQYF. The CDR3 nucleotides are TGTGCCAGCAGCTCCCCAGGAGGGGAGGAGACCCAGTACTTC.

Ten or more counts support this clonotype. The rearrangement links TRBV12-3 or TRBV12-4 to TRBJ2-3; D ambiguous. Trimming cost V 2 bases and J 2 bases, with 14 bases left between them. The CDR3 covers 16 residues. In DNA form, the CDR3 reads TGTGCCAGCAGTTTAAAGGTCATCGAACTCACAGATACGCAGTATTTT. This sequence encodes CASSLKVIELTDTQYF.

In regard to this clonotype: This sequence may be a read error, since a much larger clone differs from it by one base. The chain uses TRBV4-2 and TRBJ2-7, with 10 bases fitting TRBD1. The CDR3 has 16 residues. Germline V gene data show CDR1 as LGHNA and CDR2 as YNFKEQ. The junction had 7 bases not matched to a gene; V was cut back by 1 base and J by 4 bases. CDR3 sequence reads: CASSQVSGTGAYEQYF. Here the CDR3 DNA reads TGTGCCAGCAGCCAAGTTTCCGGGACAGGGGCTTACGAGCAGTACTTC.

This clonotype has a count of ten or more. This chain joins TRBV29-1 and TRBJ1-1; a possible D gene is TRBD1 (5 bases). CDR1 is SQVTM, CDR2 ANQGSEA, per germline. The CDR3 length is 13 residues. Trimming stripped 6 bases from V and 5 bases from J, with 16 bases between. The CDR3 DNA follows: TGCAGCGTGTGGGGGAAGGCGGGAACTGAAGCTTTCTTT. Protein: CSVWGKAGTEAFF.

In this sample, this clonotype turned up many times. The CDR3 here is CSVTDRASHTWDTQYF. CDR3 coding DNA: TGCAGCGTGACCGACAGGGCGTCTCACACATGGGATACGCAGTATTTT. This sequence joins TRBV29-1 and TRBJ2-3, with TRBD1 matching 7 bases. The CDR3 has 16 amino acids. V shed 6 bases, J shed 6 bases, and the junction held 18 bases outside the gene matches. Germline V gene sequence: CDR1 SQVTM, CDR2 ANQGSEA.

In this sample, this clonotype turned up many times. The V and J genes are TRBV2 and TRBJ1-6; D ambiguous. Germline loops: CDR1 SNHLY, CDR2 FYNNEI. This CDR3 spans 18 amino acids. Trimming cost V 6 bases and J 0 bases, with 18 bases left between them. This CDR3 reads CASRSVLTGYSYNSPLHF. As DNA, the CDR3 is TGTGCCAGCAGATCTGTCCTGACGGGGTACTCCTATAATTCACCCCTCCACTTT.

This clonotype was observed many times. The rearrangement joins TRBV28 to TRBJ2-5, with D perhaps matching TRBD1 (5 bases). V was shortened by 1 base and J by 2 bases, with 8 bases between the two germline ends. Germline loops: CDR1 MDHEN, CDR2 SYDVKM. The length of the CDR3 is 14 residues. This CDR3 is CASSLLGQQETQYF. The CDR3 DNA follows: TGTGCCAGCAGTTTATTGGGGCAGCAAGAGACCCAGTACTTC.

The gene calls are TRBV21-1 and TRBJ2-4; the D segment call TRBD1 is taken from the table without a DNA check. TRBV21-1 is a pseudogene segment. CDR3 length: 16 amino acids. As DNA, the CDR3 is TGTGCCAGCAGCAAAGCGCAGGCAGGGGGCGAAAACATTCAGTACTTC. This gives the protein CASSKAQAGGENIQYF.

Notes on this clonotype: A much larger clone lies a single base off, so this may be a read error. The chain is built from TRBV5-6 and TRBJ1-2, with 7 bases matching TRBD1. The CDR3 contains 16 residues. V lost 0 bases and J lost 8; bases outside the gene matches: 13. Per germline, CDR1 SGHDT and CDR2 YYEEEE. Written as DNA, the CDR3 is TGTGCCAGCAGCTTGGGCCCCTCGACAGGGAGCGGGGGCTACACCTTC. It translates to CASSLGPSTGSGGYTF.

The chain carries TRBV29-1 and TRBJ1-3; D is possibly TRBD1 (5 bases). V was trimmed by 8 bases and J by 3 bases, leaving 26 bases between them. This CDR3 region has 17 residues. Germline values: CDR1 SQVTM, CDR2 ANQGSEA. In DNA, the CDR3 is TGCAGCACCCTTGAGGGGATAGACCCCACATTTGGAAACACCATATATTTT. It yields the protein CSTLEGIDPTFGNTIYF.

This chain links TRBV5-1 with TRBJ2-2, with 9 bases matching TRBD1. V was pared by 4 bases and J by 5 bases, with 6 bases of the junction left unmatched. Germline assignment: CDR1 SGHRS and CDR2 YFSETQ. The CDR3 has 15 amino acids. The CDR3 sequence: CASSPWTGETGELFF. The CDR3 nucleotides read TGCGCCAGCAGCCCCTGGACAGGGGAAACCGGGGAGCTGTTTTTT.

The table lists this clonotype with a few counts. This chain joins TRBV5-5 and TRBJ1-2, with D uncertain. The CDR3 runs to 11 residues. The germline CDR1 and CDR2 sequences are SGHKS and YYEKEE (reference sequence). Trimming took 2 bases from V and 8 from J, leaving 7 bases between them. CDR3 amino acids: CASSFVKGYTF. The CDR3 DNA reads as TGTGCCAGCAGCTTTGTAAAAGGCTACACCTTC.

This clonotype came up many times. The chain employs TRBV6-1 and TRBJ2-2; D might be TRBD2 (7 bases). This CDR3 contains 15 residues. The germline CDR1 and CDR2 sequences are MNHNS and SASEGT. V lost 7 bases to trimming and J lost 2 bases, with 14 bases between them. CDR3 amino acids: CASKNRGANTGELFF. In DNA, the CDR3 is TGTGCCAGCAAAAATCGGGGGGCAAACACCGGGGAGCTGTTTTTT.

This clonotype was seen at least ten times. The chain employs TRBV29-1 and TRBJ2-7; the match to TRBD1 covers 7 bases. This CDR3 contains 11 residues. Unmatched junction bases numbered 1, after V lost 5 bases and J lost 3 bases. Germline loops: CDR1 SQVTM, CDR2 ANQGSEA. In nucleotides, the CDR3 is TGCAGCGTTAGGGGGCTCTACGAGCAGTACTTC. Amino acids: CSVRGLYEQYF.

This clonotype has a count of ten or more. The chain uses TRBV28 and TRBJ1-2; TRBD1 matches 10 bases. J was trimmed by 6 bases and V by 7 bases; bases with no gene match: 5. This CDR3 region has 13 residues. The germline V gene encodes CDR1 MDHEN and CDR2 SYDVKM. CDR3 loop: CASTGTGVNGYTF. CDR3 coding DNA: TGTGCCAGCACCGGGACAGGGGTTAATGGCTACACCTTC.

The V and J genes are TRBV7-2 and TRBJ2-3; tentative D call: TRBD2 (5 bases). Trimming took 1 base from V and 6 from J, leaving 11 bases between them. Germline V gene sequence: CDR1 SGHTA, CDR2 FQGNSA. This CDR3 contains 14 residues. The CDR3, as DNA: TGTGCCAGCAGCTTAGTGGCGGGTATGGATACGCAGTATTTT. It encodes CASSLVAGMDTQYF.

This clonotype was counted between two and nine times. The CDR3, as DNA: TGTGCCAGCAGTTTCCCGGGACAGGGCGAGGTGGATACGCAGTATTTT. Encoded protein: CASSFPGQGEVDTQYF. The chain links TRBV12-3 or TRBV12-4 to TRBJ2-3, with TRBD1 matching 9 bases. V dropped 3 bases and J dropped 6; count of bases not matched to a gene: 10. CDR3 length equals 16 residues.

This clonotype was picked up many times. The CDR3 DNA sequence: TGCAGCGTTCCCAGGGCTGCGAACACCGGGGAGCTGTTTTTT. It is translated as CSVPRAANTGELFF. This chain joins TRBV29-1 and TRBJ2-2, with a tentative D call TRBD1 (5 bases). Germline V lookup: CDR1 SQVTM, CDR2 ANQGSEA. The CDR3 spans 14 residues. Between the trimmed V and J ends, which lost 5 bases and 0 bases, there was a span of 10 bases.